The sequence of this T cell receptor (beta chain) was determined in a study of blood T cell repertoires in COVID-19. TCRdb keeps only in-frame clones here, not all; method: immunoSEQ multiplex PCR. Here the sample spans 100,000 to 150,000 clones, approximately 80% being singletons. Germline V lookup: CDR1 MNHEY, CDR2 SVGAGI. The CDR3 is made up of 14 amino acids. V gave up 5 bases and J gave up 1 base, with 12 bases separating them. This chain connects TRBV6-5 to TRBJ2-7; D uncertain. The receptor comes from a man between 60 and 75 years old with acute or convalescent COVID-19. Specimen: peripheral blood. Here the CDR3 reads CASSPRAASYEQYF. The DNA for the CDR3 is TGTGCCAGCAGTCCCCGAGCCGCTTCCTACGAGCAGTACTTC.